One and the same sample provided the 8 T cell receptor beta chains below, sequenced in a study of cytomegalovirus exposure and HLA in healthy donors. The PCR contained 60 Vbeta and 13 Jbeta primers. Repertoires were generated with immunoSEQ multiplex PCR, while TCRdb's copy carries only in-frame clones and drops some. This sample has tens of thousands of clones, with around 72% found just once. Sequencing input: PBMCs. These receptor sequences come from a woman aged 40 to 49 in good health and CMV-seropositive.

The CDR3 sequence: CASSLGLPGLAATDTQYF. The CDR3 DNA sequence: TGTGCCAGCAGCTTAGGTTTACCGGGACTAGCGGCCACAGATACGCAGTATTTT. J is TRBJ2-3 and V is TRBV11-3; 11 nucleotides match TRBD2. CDR3 length: 18 residues. V lost 1 base, J lost 2 bases, and 8 bases stayed unmatched. CDR1 and CDR2 from the germline V gene are SGHNT and YENEEA.

The chain couples TRBV7-9 to TRBJ2-3; a weak D match, TRBD2 (7 bases). The germline V and J ends were trimmed by 1 base and 6 bases, with 14 bases remaining between them. This CDR3 has 15 amino acids. Germline V gene data show CDR1 as SEHNR and CDR2 as FQNEAQ (reference sequence). CDR3 in amino acids: CASSLEGGSGDTQYF. The CDR3 coding sequence is TGTGCCAGCAGCTTAGAGGGGGGGTCGGGGGATACGCAGTATTTT.

The rearrangement links TRBV2 to TRBJ1-5; no clear D gene. Germline CDR1 reads SNHLY; CDR2 reads FYNNEI. Trimming pared 8 bases from V and 6 bases from J, leaving 14 bases between. The CDR3 is 13 amino acids. CDR3 nucleotides: TGTGCCAGCGGGAGGGAATCTGGTCAGCCCCAGCATTTT. Protein product: CASGRESGQPQHF.

The chain couples TRBV6-6 to TRBJ2-5; 9 nucleotides align to TRBD1. This CDR3 is built from 13 residues. Germline loops: CDR1 MNHNY, CDR2 SVGAGI (reference sequence). The V gene end was trimmed by 6 bases and the J gene end by 1 base; junction bases not matched to a gene: 0. CDR3 nucleotides: TGTGCCAGCAGGACAGGGGGCCAAGAGACCCAGTACTTC. Amino acids: CASRTGGQETQYF.

This chain links TRBV18 with TRBJ2-1; 7 nucleotides align to TRBD2. The germline V gene has CDR1 KGHSH and CDR2 LQKENI. V was clipped by 3 bases and J by 8 bases; unmatched bases: 7. The CDR3 consists of 14 residues. As DNA, the CDR3 is TGTGCCAGCTCACCTCCGGCGGGGGTCGATGAGCAGTTCTTC. It translates to CASSPPAGVDEQFF.

The gene calls are TRBV29-1 and TRBJ1-2; 7 nucleotides align to TRBD1. Germline trimming cut 2 bases from V and 4 bases from J; bases unmatched to any gene: 4. The V gene's germline CDR1 is SQVTM and CDR2 ANQGSEA. This CDR3 has 13 residues. DNA of the CDR3: TGCAGCGTTGAACTGACAGGGATCTATGGCTACACCTTC. Its protein product is CSVELTGIYGYTF.

This chain connects TRBV2 to TRBJ2-7; 8 bases are a match to TRBD1. Germline V gene data show CDR1 as SNHLY and CDR2 as FYNNEI. After removal of 1 base from V and 2 bases from J, the junction contained 7 bases not matched to a gene. The CDR3 totals 16 residues. The CDR3 loop reads CASSEGKTGGTYEQYF. The CDR3 DNA reads TGTGCCAGCAGTGAAGGAAAAACAGGGGGTACCTACGAGCAGTACTTC.

Remarks on this clone: The junction shows a germline mismatch at one end, possibly a read error. The genes are TRBV5-1 and TRBJ1-6, with 7 nucleotides matching TRBD1. This CDR3 spans 14 amino acids. Per germline, CDR1 SGHRS and CDR2 YFSETQ. The CDR3: CASRPGQINSPLNF. CDR3 bases: TGCGCCAGCAGGCCGGGACAGATAAATTCACCCCTCAACTTT.